What follows are 5 T cell receptor beta chains derived from one specimen sequenced in a study of CD8 T cells in ankylosing spondylitis. Study results and caveats: Made up of about eight highly homologous variants, a TCR beta motif appeared characteristic of ankylosing spondylitis blood.

Antigens of these TCRs are unknown. MiXCR was run by TCRdb on the 5' RACE reads, yielding one entry per CDR3 protein. The top ten clones hold 14% of a sample with some 240,000 distinct CDR3 sequences, around 6.6% of them seen once. The source material was blood, either unsorted or a sorted T cell fraction (not recorded which). These receptors were collected from a male donor with ankylosing spondylitis.

As for this clonotype: At one end, the junction sequence differs from germline, possibly due to a read error. The DNA for the CDR3 is TGTGCTAGCAGCACCCGGGACAGGGGGGACACCGGGGAGCTGTTTTTT. This encodes CASSTRDRGDTGELFF. The chain recombines TRBV7-7 with TRBJ2-2; TRBD1 matches 11 bases. The CDR3 covers 16 residues. Germline V gene lookup returns CDR1 SSHAT and CDR2 FNYEAQ (reference sequence).

V gene TRBV27 combines with J gene TRBJ2-6, with D tentatively TRBD1 or TRBD2 (5 bases each). This CDR3 is 18 amino acids long. V was shortened by 5 bases and J by 0 bases, with 17 bases between the two germline ends. From germline, CDR1 is MNHEY and CDR2 SMNVEV (reference sequence). The CDR3 nucleotides read TGTGCCAGCAGTGATAGGGGAGTCCGATACTCTGGGGCCAACGTCCTGACTTTC. Translating gives CASSDRGVRYSGANVLTF.

This clonotype has only a few counts. The gene calls are TRBV5-1 and TRBJ1-1; 9 bases align to TRBD1. Germline-derived CDR1 and CDR2 are SGHRS and YFSETQ. V trimming: 4 bases; J trimming: 10 bases; junction bases outside the gene matches: 11. This CDR3 spans 14 amino acids. The CDR3 here is CASSPWDRDKVAFF. CDR3 DNA sequence: TGCGCCAGCAGCCCTTGGGACAGGGATAAGGTAGCTTTCTTT.

At least ten counts were recorded for this clonotype. This chain uses TRBV6-1 with TRBJ1-2; TRBD1 aligns across 9 bases. The V segment lost 4 bases and the J segment 10 bases; nucleotides outside the gene matches: 10. The CDR3 length is 14 residues. Germline V lookup: CDR1 MNHNS, CDR2 SASEGT. The CDR3 protein is CASSGPADRGSYTF. CDR3 in DNA: TGTGCCAGCAGTGGTCCCGCGGACAGGGGCTCCTACACCTTC.

This clonotype has a count of ten or more. The V call is TRBV7-8, the J call TRBJ2-7, with TRBD1 matching 7 bases. The length of the CDR3 is 15 residues. V lost 5 bases to trimming and J lost 7 bases; unmatched junction nucleotides: 14. Germline-derived CDR1 and CDR2 are SGHVS and FQNEAQ. In DNA form, the CDR3 reads TGTGCCAGCAGCCCACAGGGGAGAGCCCCCCGTGAGCAGTACTTC. It encodes CASSPQGRAPREQYF.